This paragraph reports one T cell receptor beta chain. This clonotype is medium-sized (0.01 to 0.1%). There is no known antigen for this receptor. It has no much larger one-base neighbor in the sample; base qualities were not kept. The data were obtained in a study of T and B cells in COVID-19 patients (dated by TCRdb to between 2020 and 2021). Study-level background: In this study, adaptive immunity was profiled in COVID-19 patients who either had active infection or had recovered, using TRB and IGH repertoire sequencing of peripheral blood. A recovered cohort was made up of about 19 patients contributing roughly 21 samples, mostly after mild to moderate COVID-19 managed as outpatients. Median age was roughly 32 years in the recovered cohort versus under 70 years in the active-infection cohort. Critical illness requiring mechanical ventilation or ECMO was present in three fifths of the roughly 20 patients in the active-infection cohort. Comorbidities linked to unfavorable COVID-19 outcome were present in about 90% of the roughly 20 patients in the active-infection cohort. The repository of TCR and BCR sequences included under 70 time points from 37 patients, and more than 8.3 million TCR sequences were analysed. A couple of patients were in both the active and recovered cohorts because samples existed from active disease and from after recovery. An age-matched reference group of 35 to 50 healthy donors negative for COVID-19 antibodies was used as the comparison for repertoire analyses. As many as 9 follow-up blood samples were taken per patient, and some of the samples covered different disease stages within the same individual.

V gives up 6 bases and J gives up 6 bases, and the segment between their germline ends measures 15 bases. CDR1 and CDR2 were assigned from the germline V gene (reference sequence) as DFQATT and SNEGSKA. The CDR3 numbers 12 residues from cysteine through phenylalanine. Only the CDR3 part of the read is kept: 36 bases, read in frame from the first base. The investigation overall reported the following: A total of approximately 2,000 exclusive TCR clusters, including 30 to 40 low-pGen clusters, were found in the recovered cohort. TRBV/TRBJ gene usage was reported as strongly skewed in patients with COVID-19. Few blood samples were available from mildly ill patients while symptoms were present or from severe cases at early time points. The cohort was considered too small to assess HLA contributions to COVID-19 susceptibility or severity. Specific T cell subsets (CD4+/Treg/CD8+) and sorted SARS-CoV-2-responsive or tetramer+ T cells had not yet been sequenced, and these experiments were ongoing. The reported TCR clusters were said to need prospective validation before any clinical use. During active COVID-19 the TRB repertoires were highly clonal, but at recovery diversity and richness rose above the levels seen in healthy donors.

TRB repertoires were amplified using roughly 220-550 ng of genomic DNA isolated from blood. TCRdb records Illumina MiSeq as the sequencer. Multiplex PCR with BIOMED2 TRB-A/B primer pools was used to amplify the TRB rearrangements. Illumina-compatible adapters and 7-nucleotide sample barcodes were attached to the amplicons through two consecutive PCRs. Phusion HS II polymerase was used for all library PCRs. Amplicons were gel-purified with the NucleoSpin Gel and PCR Clean-up kit, quantified on Qubit, and pooled at around 3.7 nM. Before Illumina next-generation sequencing, the quality of the amplicon pool was assessed on an Agilent 2100 Bioanalyzer. As for how the authors treated the data: Annotation of TRB rearrangements was performed with MiXCR 3.0.8 using the default MiXCR reference library. Sequences with fewer than 2 reads and non-productive reads were filtered out, and every unique CDR3 nucleotide sequence was treated as a single clone. Clonality, diversity, richness and V-J gene usage were computed in R 3.5.1. GLIPH2 was used for TCR clustering by CDR3 similarity, and generation probabilities were calculated by OLGA. GLIPH2 clusters were kept only when the clusters contained at least four unique TCR clonotypes present in at least three individuals. TCRdb trimmed public reads at Q25 via fastp, called clones via MiXCR and kept in-frame beta chains. One record per CDR3 amino acid sequence lists the most common genes and DNA. The V and J calls follow TCRdb's processing rather than the paper's. For this sample there are roughly 1,500 distinct CDR3 sequences; more than 20% appear just once. The leading ten clones occupy roughly 51% of the sample.

What was sequenced was blood. The chain was built from TRBV20-1 and TRBJ2-7; TRBD1 is perhaps the D gene, given 6 matching bases. This sequence was found in a human donor with active COVID-19. In nucleotide form, the sequence is TGCAGTGCCTACAGGGATGGTGGCGAGCAGTACTTC. It is translated as CSAYRDGGEQYF.